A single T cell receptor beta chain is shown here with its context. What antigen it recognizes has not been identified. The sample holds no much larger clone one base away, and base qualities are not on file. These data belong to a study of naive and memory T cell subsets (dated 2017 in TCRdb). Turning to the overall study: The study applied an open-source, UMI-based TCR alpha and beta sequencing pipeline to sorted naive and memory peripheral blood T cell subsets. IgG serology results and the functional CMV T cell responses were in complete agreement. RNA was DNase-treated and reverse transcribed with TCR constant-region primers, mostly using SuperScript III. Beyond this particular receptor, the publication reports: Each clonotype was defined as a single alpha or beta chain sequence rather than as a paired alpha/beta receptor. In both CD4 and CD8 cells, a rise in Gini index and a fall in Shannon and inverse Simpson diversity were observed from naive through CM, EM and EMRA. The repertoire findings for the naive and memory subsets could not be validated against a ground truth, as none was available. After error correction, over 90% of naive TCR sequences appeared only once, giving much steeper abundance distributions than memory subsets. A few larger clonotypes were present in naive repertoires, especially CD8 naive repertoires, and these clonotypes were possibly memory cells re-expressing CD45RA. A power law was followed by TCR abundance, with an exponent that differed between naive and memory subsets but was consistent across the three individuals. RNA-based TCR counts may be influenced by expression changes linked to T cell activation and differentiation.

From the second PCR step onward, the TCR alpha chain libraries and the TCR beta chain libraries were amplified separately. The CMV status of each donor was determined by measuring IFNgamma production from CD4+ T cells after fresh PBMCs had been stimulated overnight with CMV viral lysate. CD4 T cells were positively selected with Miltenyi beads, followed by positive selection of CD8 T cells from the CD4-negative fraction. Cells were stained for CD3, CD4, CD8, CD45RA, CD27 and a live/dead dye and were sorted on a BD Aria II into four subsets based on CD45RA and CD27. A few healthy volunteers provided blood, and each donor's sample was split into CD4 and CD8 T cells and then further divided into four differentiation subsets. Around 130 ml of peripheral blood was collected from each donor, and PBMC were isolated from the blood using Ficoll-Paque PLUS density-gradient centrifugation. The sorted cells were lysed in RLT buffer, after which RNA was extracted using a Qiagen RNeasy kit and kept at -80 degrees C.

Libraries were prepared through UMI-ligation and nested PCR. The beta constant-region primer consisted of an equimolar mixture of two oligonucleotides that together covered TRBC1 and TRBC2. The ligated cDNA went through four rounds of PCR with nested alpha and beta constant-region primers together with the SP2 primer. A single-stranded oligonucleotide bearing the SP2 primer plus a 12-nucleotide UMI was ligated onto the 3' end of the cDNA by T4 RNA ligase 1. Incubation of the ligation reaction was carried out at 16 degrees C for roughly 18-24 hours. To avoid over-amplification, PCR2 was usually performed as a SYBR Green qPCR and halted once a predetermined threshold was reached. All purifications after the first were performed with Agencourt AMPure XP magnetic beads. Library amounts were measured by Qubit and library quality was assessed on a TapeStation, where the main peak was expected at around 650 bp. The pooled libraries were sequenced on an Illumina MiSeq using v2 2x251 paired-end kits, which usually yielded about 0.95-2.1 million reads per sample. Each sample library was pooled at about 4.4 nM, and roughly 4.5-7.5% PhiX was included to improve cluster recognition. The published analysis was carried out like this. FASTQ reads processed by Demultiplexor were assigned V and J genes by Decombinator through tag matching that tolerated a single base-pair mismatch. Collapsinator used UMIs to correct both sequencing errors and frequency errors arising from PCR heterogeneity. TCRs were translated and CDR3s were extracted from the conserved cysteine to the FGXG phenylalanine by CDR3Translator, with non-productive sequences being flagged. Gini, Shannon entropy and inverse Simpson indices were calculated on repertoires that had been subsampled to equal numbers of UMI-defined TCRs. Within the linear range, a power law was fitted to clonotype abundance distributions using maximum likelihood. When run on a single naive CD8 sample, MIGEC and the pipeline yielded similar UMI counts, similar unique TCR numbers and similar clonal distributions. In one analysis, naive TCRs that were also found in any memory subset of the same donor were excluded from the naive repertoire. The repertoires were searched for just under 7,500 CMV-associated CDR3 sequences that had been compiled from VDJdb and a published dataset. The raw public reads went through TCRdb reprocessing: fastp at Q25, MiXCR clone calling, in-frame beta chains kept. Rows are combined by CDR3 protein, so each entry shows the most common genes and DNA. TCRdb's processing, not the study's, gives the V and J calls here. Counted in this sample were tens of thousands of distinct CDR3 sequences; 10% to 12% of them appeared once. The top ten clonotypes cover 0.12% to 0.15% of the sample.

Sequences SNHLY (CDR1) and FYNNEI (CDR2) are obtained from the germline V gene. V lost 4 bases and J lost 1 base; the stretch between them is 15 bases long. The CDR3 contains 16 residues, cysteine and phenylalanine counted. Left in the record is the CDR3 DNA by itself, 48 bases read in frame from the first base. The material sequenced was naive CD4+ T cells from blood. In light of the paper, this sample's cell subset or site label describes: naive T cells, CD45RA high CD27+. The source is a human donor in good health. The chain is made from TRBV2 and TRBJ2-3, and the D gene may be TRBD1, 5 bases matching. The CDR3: CASSAGNPPGTDTQYF. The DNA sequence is TGTGCCAGCAGTGCAGGGAACCCCCCTGGCACAGATACGCAGTATTTT.